The 5 T cell receptor beta chains below all came from one sample that was sequenced in a study of T cell repertoires in cytomegalovirus infection. TCRdb re-derived calls from the reads in MiXCR, one entry per CDR3 protein. The sample includes about 460,000 distinct CDR3 sequences, over 9% of them seen just once. The sample was PBMCs. These receptors originate from a human donor in good health (CMV status not recorded). Some clones in this sample may be carry-over from other donors' samples.

There are many counts of this clonotype. The chain uses TRBV23-1 and TRBJ2-7, with 9 positions matching TRBD1. TRBV23-1 is an ORF, with its function uncertain. Losses at the gene ends were 0 bases for V and 4 bases for J; bases not matched to a gene: 16. CDR3 length: 19 amino acids. CDR3 in amino acids: CASSQSRGTGRESWYEQYF. The CDR3 bases are TGCGCCAGCAGTCAATCACGGGGGACAGGGAGGGAGTCCTGGTACGAGCAGTACTTC.

This clonotype was observed at least ten times. V and J are TRBV7-8 and TRBJ2-2; 8 bases map to TRBD1. V shed 1 base, J shed 6 bases, and the junction held 4 bases outside the gene matches. Germline CDR1 reads SGHVS; CDR2 reads FQNEAQ. The CDR3 covers 15 residues. The CDR3 nucleotides are TGTGCCAGCAGCTTAGGGACAGGGCGGCCCGGGGAGCTGTTTTTT. The encoded protein is CASSLGTGRPGELFF.

CDR3 region: CASSSGTSGAGVGSYEQYF. The CDR3 nucleotides are TGTGCCAGCAGTTCCGGGACTAGCGGGGCCGGAGTGGGGTCCTACGAGCAGTACTTC. The J gene is TRBJ2-7, the V gene TRBV6-1; 13 positions match TRBD2. This CDR3 comprises 19 residues. The germline V gene has CDR1 MNHNS and CDR2 SASEGT. The J segment lost 1 base and the V segment lost 5 bases, leaving 14 bases of the junction unmatched.

This clonotype occurred many times. V is TRBV12-5 and J is TRBJ1-1; no firm D call. Trimming removed 1 base from V and 4 bases from J, with 7 bases in between. The germline V gene encodes CDR1 LGHNT and CDR2 FRNRAP. The CDR3 runs 13 residues. The CDR3 DNA sequence: TGTGCTAGTGGTTTGGGTGGAAGCACTGAAGCTTTCTTT. It translates to CASGLGGSTEAFF.

This clonotype was recorded at least ten times. The chain is built from TRBV27 and TRBJ2-7, with D hard to call. In germline, CDR1 is MNHEY, CDR2 SMNVEV (reference sequence). The CDR3 totals 15 residues. V lost 2 bases and J 2 bases, leaving 13 bases between the germline ends. CDR3 loop: CASSLRGTATYEQYF. Written as DNA, the CDR3 is TGTGCCAGCAGTTTACGAGGAACCGCCACCTACGAGCAGTACTTC.